These 11 T cell receptor beta chains originate from one sample sequenced in a study of CD8 T cells in Susac syndrome. Reverse transcription of 0.5 to 1 ug RNA was performed with random hexamers. TCRdb re-called the immunoSEQ multiplex PCR reads with MiXCR, one entry per CDR3 protein. The table shows about 110,000 distinct CDR3 sequences, with roughly 94% occurring only once. Source material: CD8+ T cells from PBMCs. All receptors come from a human donor with Susac syndrome.

The V call is TRBV20-1, the J call TRBJ2-7, with D perhaps TRBD1 (5 bases). This CDR3 is 14 amino acids long. Trimming cost V 6 bases and J 2 bases, with 17 bases left between them. Germline V gene data show CDR1 as DFQATT and CDR2 as SNEGSKA (reference sequence). The CDR3 sequence: CSARLGQLPYEQYF. The CDR3 DNA reads as TGCAGTGCCAGGTTGGGGCAGTTACCCTACGAGCAGTACTTC.

This chain joins TRBV12-5 and TRBJ1-5; D call uncertain. Trimming took off 7 bases at V and 7 bases at J, with 11 bases between the two ends. The CDR3 totals 12 residues. Germline V gene lookup returns CDR1 LGHNT and CDR2 FRNRAP. The CDR3 sequence is CASASRSQPQHF. In DNA, the CDR3 is TGTGCTAGTGCCTCTCGGTCGCAGCCCCAGCATTTT.

In regard to this clonotype: A much larger clone differs from this one at a single base, so this may be a read error. This chain links TRBV13 with TRBJ2-1; the D is unclear. Germline V lookup: CDR1 PRHDT, CDR2 FYEKMQ (reference sequence). The CDR3 covers 12 residues. With 0 bases removed from V and 8 bases from J, the gap between germline ends came to 5 bases. Here the CDR3 DNA reads TGTGCCAGCAGCTTAGGGGGGTATGAGCAGTTCTTC. Its translation is CASSLGGYEQFF.

V and J are TRBV20-1 and TRBJ1-2; a possible D gene is TRBD1 (5 bases). Per the germline V gene, CDR1 is DFQATT and CDR2 is SNEGSKA (reference sequence). V was pared by 4 bases and J by 8 bases, with 11 bases between. The CDR3 spans 11 residues. DNA for the CDR3: TGCAGTGCTAAACAGGCAGAGGGCTACACCTTC. Protein: CSAKQAEGYTF.

The rearrangement uses TRBV19 and TRBJ2-7; tentatively, D is TRBD1 or TRBD2 (5 bases each). V lost 5 bases to trimming and J lost 6 bases, with 23 bases between them. This CDR3 spans 16 amino acids. Germline V lookup: CDR1 LNHDA, CDR2 SQIVND (reference sequence). The CDR3: CASSPFIGDPSGEQYF. In nucleotides, the CDR3 is TGTGCCAGTAGTCCCTTCATTGGGGACCCTTCGGGCGAGCAGTACTTC.

The chain uses TRBV4-3 and TRBJ2-1; the match to TRBD1 covers 7 bases. Unmatched junction bases numbered 6, after V lost 0 bases and J lost 10 bases. This CDR3 contains 14 residues. Germline CDR1 is LGHNA and CDR2 is YSLEER. CDR3 amino acids: CASSQDPGTEEQFF. CDR3 nucleotide sequence: TGCGCCAGCAGCCAAGATCCGGGGACAGAAGAGCAGTTCTTC.

This chain joins TRBV11-2 and TRBJ2-1; D may be TRBD2 (5 bases). Trimming took 4 bases from V and 6 from J, leaving 13 bases between them. Germline V gene lookup returns CDR1 SGHAT and CDR2 FQNNGV. This CDR3 is 14 amino acids long. This chain's CDR3 is CASSSLARGNEQFF. The CDR3 DNA is TGTGCCAGCAGCTCCCTAGCAAGAGGCAATGAGCAGTTCTTC.

This chain connects TRBV18 to TRBJ2-1; D gene ambiguous. Germline CDR1 reads KGHSH; CDR2 reads LQKENI. V was trimmed by 2 bases and J by 8 bases, leaving 10 bases between them. This CDR3 is built from 13 residues. CDR3 coding DNA: TGTGCCAGCTCACCAAGAGGCGCGGATGAGCAGTTCTTC. Translated, it gives CASSPRGADEQFF.

This clonotype was seen only a few times. The V call is TRBV19, the J call TRBJ2-7; TRBD1 or TRBD2 may be the D gene (5 bases each). Germline V lookup: CDR1 LNHDA, CDR2 SQIVND (reference sequence). CDR3 length: 14 amino acids. Trimming removed 1 base from V and 0 bases from J, with 7 bases in between. The CDR3 nucleotides read TGTGCCAGTAGTATAGGTGGGACCTCCTACGAGCAGTACTTC. Translating gives CASSIGGTSYEQYF.

A few counts support this clonotype. CDR3 residues: CASNQNGLLETQYF. The CDR3 DNA reads TGTGCCAGCAATCAAAATGGCCTGTTAGAGACCCAGTACTTC. The chain joins TRBV6-1 to TRBJ2-5; D unclear. Trimming removed 7 bases at V and 4 bases at J, with 16 bases between. Germline CDR1 MNHNS, CDR2 SASEGT. The CDR3 length is 14 residues.

This chain connects TRBV20-1 to TRBJ1-2; D is perhaps TRBD1 (6 bases). Germline lookup yields CDR1 DFQATT and CDR2 SNEGSKA (reference sequence). The V end lost 3 bases, the J end lost 8 bases, and 16 bases lay between the germline ends. The CDR3 is 13 residues long. CDR3 residues: CSASEMGGDGYTF. The CDR3 nucleotides read TGCAGTGCTAGCGAAATGGGGGGCGACGGCTACACCTTC.